A selection of T cell receptor beta chains follows, all from one sample in a study of post-analysis software for immune sequencing data. In TCRdb, the PCR reads were re-called with MiXCR into one record per CDR3 protein. The data show around 710,000 distinct CDR3 sequences, about 45% seen once. Sequencing was performed on blood. The receptors originated from a girl aged 10 to 17 with multiple sclerosis. Both conserved end residues are part of each CDR3. Clone size is given for some rows only: seen once, a few or many times, or a class if the clone is expanded.

TRBV6-5	-	TRBJ2-7	CASKRRQGNYEQYF
TRBV6-5	few	TRBJ2-3	CASSWGQGTDTQYF
TRBV20-1	-	-	CSANSRQGARGEQYF
TRBV7-2	-	TRBJ2-7	CASPGSVRSYGQYF
TRBV29-1	few	TRBJ1-1	CSVSQGLNTEAFF
TRBV6-5	-	TRBJ2-1	CASSYQSGQGLVNEQFF
TRBV20-1	-	TRBJ2-1	CSARFIAGGGTNEQFF
TRBV29-1	few	TRBJ2-5	CSVELAGEQETQYF
TRBV5-5	-	TRBJ2-7	CASSLVPGTSYEQYF
TRBV7-9	many	TRBJ2-5	CASSLMETQYF
TRBV3-1	-	TRBJ1-1	CASSQDARGEAFF
TRBV5-1	few	TRBJ2-1	CATGTGTYNEQFF
TRBV6-1	few	TRBJ2-4	CASSETGDFDIQYF
TRBV15	-	TRBJ2-1	CATALAGEGEQFF
TRBV7-2	-	TRBJ1-5	CASSSEGTGLAPQHF
TRBV4-1	once	TRBJ2-7	CASSHDDRFSSYEQYF
TRBV29-1	-	-	CSVAAGGNAYEQYF
TRBV7-2	-	TRBJ2-1	CASSLTDLAGRMYNEQFF
TRBV7-7	-	TRBJ2-4	CASSPDDLAKNIQYF
TRBV7-2	few	TRBJ2-7	CASSLGASEQYF
TRBV9	-	-	CASSAQGQGEEDIQYF
TRBV10-3	few	TRBJ2-5	CAISDLGVTSGGRETQYF
TRBV28	once	TRBJ1-6	CASSRQGLHSPLHF
TRBV12-3/TRBV12-4	few	TRBJ1-2	CATRNPYGYTF
TRBV28	few	TRBJ2-5	CASSPTGFRETQYF
TRBV7-9	-	TRBJ2-7	CATWPGTDSYEQYF
TRBV7-3	many	TRBJ2-1	CASSPGLEREQFF
TRBV2	-	TRBJ2-3	CASRTSKGTQYF
TRBV7-9	-	TRBJ1-1	CASSSTGISTEAFF
TRBV29-1	few	TRBJ2-5	CSVEDSRETQYF
TRBV6-1	-	TRBJ1-1	CASTSKGRKNTEAFF
TRBV20-1	once	TRBJ2-1	CSARMGSNEQFF
TRBV14	-	TRBJ2-7	CASSFRDAPTYEQYF
TRBV20-1	-	-	CSAPDLNNEQYF
TRBV14	-	TRBJ2-3	CASSQIIISNQDTQYF
TRBV12-3/TRBV12-4	few	TRBJ2-1	CASRGTASNEQFF
TRBV12-3/TRBV12-4	once	TRBJ1-2	CASSPTGERGYTF